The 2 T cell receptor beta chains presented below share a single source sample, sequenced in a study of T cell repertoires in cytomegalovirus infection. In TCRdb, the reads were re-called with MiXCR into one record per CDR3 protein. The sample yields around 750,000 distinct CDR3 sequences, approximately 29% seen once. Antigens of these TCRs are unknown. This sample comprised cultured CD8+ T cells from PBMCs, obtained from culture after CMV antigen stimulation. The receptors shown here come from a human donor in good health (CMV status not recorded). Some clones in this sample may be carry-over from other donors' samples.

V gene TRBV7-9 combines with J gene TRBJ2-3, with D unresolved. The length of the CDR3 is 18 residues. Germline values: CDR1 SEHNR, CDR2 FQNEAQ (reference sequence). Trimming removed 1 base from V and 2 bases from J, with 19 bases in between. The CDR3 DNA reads TGTGCCAGCAGCTTAGTCTTAAGGAGACGGAACTTCACAGATACGCAGTATTTT. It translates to CASSLVLRRRNFTDTQYF.

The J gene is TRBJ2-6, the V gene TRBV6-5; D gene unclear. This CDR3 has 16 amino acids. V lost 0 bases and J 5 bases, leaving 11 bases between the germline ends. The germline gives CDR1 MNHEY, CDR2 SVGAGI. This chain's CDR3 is CASSYSALERANVLTF. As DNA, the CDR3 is TGTGCCAGCAGTTACTCCGCTTTGGAGCGGGCCAACGTCCTGACTTTC.